This T cell receptor beta chain was retrieved from a study of blood T cell repertoires in COVID-19 (dated by TCRdb to 2018 to 2020). General notes on the study: Samples from collaborators originated in the United States, Italy and Spain and spanned both the acute and convalescent phases of COVID-19. The samples were drawn from two sources: the first 160 participants of the ongoing ImmuneRACE study, and over 950 subjects contributed by 6 global collaborators. Where HLA class I and class II types were available, the types were taken from metadata supplied by the sample provider, not from assay-based typing. The prospective study material was composed of cDNA or gDNA derived from T cells, B-cell-depleted T cells, or PBMCs. A de-identified subject ID, COVID-19 status, age in years and sex were almost always included in the sample metadata. A freely available public database, intended as a resource for researchers studying the immune response to SARS-CoV-2, is where the repertoires were released. Deeply sampled blood TCRbeta repertoires from subjects exposed to, actively infected with, or recovered from COVID-19 were included in the dataset.

The immunoSEQ Assay, a bias-controlled multiplex PCR, was used to amplify TCRbeta CDR3 regions from genomic DNA. Turning to the authors' computational methods: Within the assay, amplification of reference gene primers was used to estimate how many nucleated cells each sample contained. To quantify the absolute abundance of each unique TCRbeta CDR3 rearrangement, sequence reads were collapsed and filtered. For each sample, productive Simpson clonality was calculated as the square root of Simpson's diversity index across productive rearrangements. TCRdb took this table from immuneACCESS and kept in-frame rearrangements with V and J called. Such tables lack part of the clones; where checked against another copy, unresolved V genes explain under half of the gap, and the rest is unexplained. V and J calls plus clone size are reproduced from that table; the DNA served to infer D and trimming. The sample table holds some 200,000 clones, of which 70% to 90% were seen once. The top ten hold 9.8% of the sample.

Results and caveats for the whole study, not just this receptor: The quantity of clinical and demographic metadata differed by source and by participant and was supplied without curation.

Collaborating institutions collected whole blood in K2EDTA tubes following their own protocols. For TCRbeta analysis, collaborators shipped samples in one of three forms: frozen whole blood, isolated PBMCs, or DNA extracted from either of those sample types. Relative to germline, V is missing 4 bases and J is missing 7 bases, with 4 bases of the junction outside any gene match. The CDR3 covers 15 residues, taking in both the cysteine and the phenylalanine. The retained sequence is limited to the CDR3, 45 bases, with the frame set at the first base. The germline V gene encodes CDR1 SGHRS and CDR2 YFSETQ. Points on this clone: Its antigen remains undetermined. Base qualities are missing; no much larger clone stands one base away. At the DNA level, this CDR3 is encoded by other sequences in the same sample as well.

This sequence uses TRBV5-1 and TRBJ2-2; TRBD2 matches 13 bases in the middle. The sequence came from a woman of 80 years or more with acute or convalescent COVID-19. The sequenced sample was peripheral blood. The bases read TGCGCCAGCAGCCCCAGGACTAGCGGGAGCGGGGAGCTGTTTTTT. This codes for CASSPRTSGSGELFF.